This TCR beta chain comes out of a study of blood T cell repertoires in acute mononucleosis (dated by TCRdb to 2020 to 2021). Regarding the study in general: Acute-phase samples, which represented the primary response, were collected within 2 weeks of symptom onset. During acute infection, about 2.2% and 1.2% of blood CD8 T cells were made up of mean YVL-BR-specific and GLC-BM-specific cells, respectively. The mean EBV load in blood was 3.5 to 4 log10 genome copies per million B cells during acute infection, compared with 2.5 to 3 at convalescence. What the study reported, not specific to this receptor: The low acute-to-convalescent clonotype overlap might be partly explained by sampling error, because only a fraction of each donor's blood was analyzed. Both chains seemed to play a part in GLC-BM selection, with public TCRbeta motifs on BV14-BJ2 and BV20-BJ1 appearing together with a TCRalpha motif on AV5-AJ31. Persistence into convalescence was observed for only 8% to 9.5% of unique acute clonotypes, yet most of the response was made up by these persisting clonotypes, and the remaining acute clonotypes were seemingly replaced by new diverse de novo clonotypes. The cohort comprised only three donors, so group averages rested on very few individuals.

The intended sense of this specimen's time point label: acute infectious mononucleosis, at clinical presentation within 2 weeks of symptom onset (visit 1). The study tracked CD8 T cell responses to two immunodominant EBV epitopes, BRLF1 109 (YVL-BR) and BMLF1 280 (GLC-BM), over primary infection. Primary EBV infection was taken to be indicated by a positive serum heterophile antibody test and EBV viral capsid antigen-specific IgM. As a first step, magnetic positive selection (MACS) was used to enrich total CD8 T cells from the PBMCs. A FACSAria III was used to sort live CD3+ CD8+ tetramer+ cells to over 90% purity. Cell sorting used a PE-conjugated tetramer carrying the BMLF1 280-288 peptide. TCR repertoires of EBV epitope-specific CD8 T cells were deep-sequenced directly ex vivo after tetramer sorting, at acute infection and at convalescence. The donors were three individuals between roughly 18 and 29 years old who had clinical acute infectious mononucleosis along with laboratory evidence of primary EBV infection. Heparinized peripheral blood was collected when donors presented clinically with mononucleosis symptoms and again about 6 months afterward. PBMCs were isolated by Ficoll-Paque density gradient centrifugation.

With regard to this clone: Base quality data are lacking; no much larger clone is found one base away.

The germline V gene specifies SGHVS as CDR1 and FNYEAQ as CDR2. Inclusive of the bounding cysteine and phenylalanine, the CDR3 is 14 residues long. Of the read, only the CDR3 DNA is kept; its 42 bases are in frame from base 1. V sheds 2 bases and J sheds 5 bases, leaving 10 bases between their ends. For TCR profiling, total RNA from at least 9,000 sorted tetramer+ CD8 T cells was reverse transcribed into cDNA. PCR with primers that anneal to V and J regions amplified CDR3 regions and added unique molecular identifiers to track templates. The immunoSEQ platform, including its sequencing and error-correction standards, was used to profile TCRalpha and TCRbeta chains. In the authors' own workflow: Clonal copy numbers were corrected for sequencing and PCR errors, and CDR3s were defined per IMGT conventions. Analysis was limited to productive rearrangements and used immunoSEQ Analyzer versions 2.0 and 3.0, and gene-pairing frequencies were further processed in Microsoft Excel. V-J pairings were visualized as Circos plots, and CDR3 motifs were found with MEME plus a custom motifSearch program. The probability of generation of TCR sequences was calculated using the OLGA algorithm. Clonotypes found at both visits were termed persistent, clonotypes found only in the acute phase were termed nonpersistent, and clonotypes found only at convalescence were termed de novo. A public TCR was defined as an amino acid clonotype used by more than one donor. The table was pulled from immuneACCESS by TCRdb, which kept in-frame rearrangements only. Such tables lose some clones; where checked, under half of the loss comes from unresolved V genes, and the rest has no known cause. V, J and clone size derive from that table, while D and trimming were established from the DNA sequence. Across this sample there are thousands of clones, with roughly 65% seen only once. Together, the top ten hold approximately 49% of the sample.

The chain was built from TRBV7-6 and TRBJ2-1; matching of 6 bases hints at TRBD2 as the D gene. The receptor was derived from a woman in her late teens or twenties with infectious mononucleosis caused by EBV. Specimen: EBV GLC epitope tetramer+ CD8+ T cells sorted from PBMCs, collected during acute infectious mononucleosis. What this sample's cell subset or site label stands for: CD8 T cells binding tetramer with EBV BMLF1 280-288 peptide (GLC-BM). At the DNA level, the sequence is TGTGCCAGCAGCTTAAGGGGCGGGAACAATGAGCAGTTCTTC. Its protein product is CASSLRGGNNEQFF.